Listed here are 23 T cell receptor beta chains from one sample, sequenced in a study of shared clonotypes between healthy human individuals (dated by TCRdb to 2018 to 2020). CD8 naive samples were obtained by positive selection for CCR7 among CD45RO-negative cells, yielding a CD45RA+CCR7+ population from which TemRA cells were excluded. The library was built by means of the immunoSEQ multiplex PCR assay. The immuneACCESS repertoire file appears here via TCRdb, limited to in-frame rearrangements. These files lack a portion of the clones; in checked studies, under half of the deficit traces to unresolved V genes, and the cause of the others is not known. Across this sample there are around 1.9 million clones, with 90% to 95% seen only once. Jointly, the top ten make up approximately 1.7% of the sample. The sequenced sample consisted of naive CD8+ T cells from PBMCs. The cell subset or site label on this specimen signifies: CD45RA+CCR7+. These receptors originate from a man between 18 and 35 years old in good health. Some clones in this sample may be carry-over from other donors' samples.

The chain has TRBV27 and TRBJ1-1; no reliable D call. V shed 3 bases and J shed 1 base, with 9 bases lying between them. CDR1 and CDR2 from the germline V gene are MNHEY and SMNVEV (reference sequence). The CDR3 is made up of 14 amino acids. CDR3 DNA sequence: TGTGCCAGCAGTTTTAGTCAGCCGAACACTGAAGCTTTCTTT. Translating it yields CASSFSQPNTEAFF.

The chain carries TRBV19 and TRBJ2-1; D is uncertain. Germline V gene sequence: CDR1 LNHDA, CDR2 SQIVND (reference sequence). CDR3 length: 17 amino acids. Trimming removed 1 base from V and 7 bases from J, with 20 bases in between. DNA for the CDR3: TGTGCCAGTAGTATAGGGGCCGCGGCCCCTATCGGAAATGAGCAGTTCTTC. This translates into CASSIGAAAPIGNEQFF.

The chain links TRBV11-2 to TRBJ2-1, with a weak D call TRBD1 (5 bases). Germline CDR1 is SGHAT and CDR2 is FQNNGV. V was shortened by 5 bases and J by 7 bases, with 18 bases between the two germline ends. This CDR3 is built from 15 residues. CDR3 in DNA: TGTGCCAGCAGCCTCAAGGGGCTAAGTCTTAATGAGCAGTTCTTC. This encodes CASSLKGLSLNEQFF.

Remarks on this clone: At the DNA level, this CDR3 is encoded by other sequences in the same sample as well. The V call is TRBV27, the J call TRBJ2-1, with 10 bases that match TRBD1. The CDR3 runs to 15 residues. J was trimmed by 3 bases and V by 2 bases; bases with no gene match: 1. CDR1 is MNHEY, CDR2 SMNVEV, per germline (reference sequence). CDR3 nucleotide sequence: TGTGCCAGCAGTTTACGGGACAGGGGCTACAATGAGCAGTTCTTC. Encoded protein: CASSLRDRGYNEQFF.

This chain links TRBV30 with TRBJ1-6; no reliable D call. The ends were cut back, 3 bases at V and 11 bases at J, with 8 bases in the middle. CDR3 length equals 11 residues. Germline V CDR1 and CDR2: GTSNPN, SVGIG (reference sequence). DNA of the CDR3: TGTGCCTGGAGGATGGACCCACCCCTCCACTTT. Residues: CAWRMDPPLHF. The full variable domain, rest sourced from reference TRBV30 and TRBJ1-6, is SQTIHQWPATLVQPVGSPLSLECTVEGTSNPNLYWYRQAAGRGLQLLFYSVGIGQISSEVPQNLSASRPQDRQFILSSKKLLLSDSGFYLCAWRMDPPLHFGNGTRLTVT.

The chain carries TRBV28 and TRBJ2-7, with no clear D. Between the trimmed V and J ends, which lost 8 bases and 2 bases, there was a span of 10 bases. Germline CDR1 MDHEN, CDR2 SYDVKM. CDR3 length equals 12 residues. CDR3 in DNA: TGTGCCAGCCAAGAACCGGCCTACGAGCAGTACTTC. Translated, it gives CASQEPAYEQYF.

The V gene is TRBV11-2, the J gene TRBJ2-1; D is unclear. There are 16 residues in the CDR3. Germline loops: CDR1 SGHAT, CDR2 FQNNGV. The ends were cut back, 6 bases at V and 8 bases at J, with 23 bases in the middle. CDR3 nucleotides: TGTGCCAGCAGGGGTCGTGCCGGGCCGAGACTGGATGAGCAGTTCTTC. Amino acids: CASRGRAGPRLDEQFF.

This chain connects TRBV11-2 to TRBJ2-1, with 7 bases identical to TRBD1. V dropped 5 bases and J dropped 0; count of bases not matched to a gene: 7. This CDR3 region has 16 residues. Germline V lookup: CDR1 SGHAT, CDR2 FQNNGV. The CDR3 sequence: CASSTQTGSSYNEQFF. CDR3 sequence (DNA): TGTGCCAGCAGCACCCAGACAGGGAGCTCCTACAATGAGCAGTTCTTC. Together with reference TRBV11-2 and TRBJ2-1, the CDR3 gives the full variable domain: EAGVAQSPRYKIIEKRQSVAFWCNPISGHATLYWYQQILGQGPKLLIQFQNNGVVDDSQLPKDRFSAERLKGVDSTLKIQPAKLEDSAVYLCASSTQTGSSYNEQFFGPGTRLTVL.

Here the CDR3 DNA reads TGTGCCAGCAGTTATACGTACATGAACTATGGCTACACCTTC. Translating gives CASSYTYMNYGYTF. The chain couples TRBV7-9 to TRBJ1-2; D remains unclear. Trimming shortened V by 6 bases and J by 2 bases, and 13 bases separated the two germline ends. Germline loops: CDR1 SEHNR, CDR2 FQNEAQ (reference sequence). The CDR3 is 14 residues long. The whole variable domain, filled in from reference TRBV7-9 and TRBJ1-2, reads DTGVSQNPRHKITKRGQNVTFRCDPISEHNRLYWYRQTLGQGPEFLTYFQNEAQLEKSRLLSDRFSAERPKGSFSTLEIQRTEQGDSAMYLCASSYTYMNYGYTFGSGTRLTVV.

The chain links TRBV27 to TRBJ2-1; D uncertain. The CDR3 runs 15 residues. The ends were cut back, 1 base at V and 0 bases at J, with 7 bases in the middle. Germline V CDR1 and CDR2: MNHEY, SMNVEV (reference sequence). Here the CDR3 reads CASSLWANSYNEQFF. CDR3 DNA sequence: TGTGCCAGCAGTTTATGGGCGAACTCCTACAATGAGCAGTTCTTC.

The rearrangement joins TRBV11-2 to TRBJ2-1, with 7 bases that match TRBD2. V lost 4 bases, J lost 4 bases, and 7 bases stayed unmatched. The CDR3 has 15 amino acids. Germline V gene data show CDR1 as SGHAT and CDR2 as FQNNGV. The CDR3 DNA reads as TGTGCCAGCAGCTCCCAATGGGGGGGGTACAATGAGCAGTTCTTC. Protein sequence: CASSSQWGGYNEQFF.

The rearrangement uses TRBV7-9 and TRBJ1-2, with D possibly being TRBD1 (5 bases). Germline CDR1 SEHNR, CDR2 FQNEAQ (reference sequence). Trimming shortened V by 4 bases and J by 8 bases, and 8 bases separated the two germline ends. The CDR3 covers 11 residues. The CDR3 loop is CASSSKGGYTF. In DNA, the CDR3 is TGTGCCAGCAGCTCCAAGGGGGGCTACACCTTC.

DNA of the CDR3: TGTGCCAGCCTCCCCGGGGGGGCAGAGACCGGGGAGCTGTTTTTT. Its protein is CASLPGGAETGELFF. The rearrangement uses TRBV30 and TRBJ2-2; 8 bases match TRBD2. This CDR3 contains 15 residues. Germline trimming cut 8 bases from V and 5 bases from J; bases unmatched to any gene: 13. CDR1 is GTSNPN, CDR2 SVGIG, per germline (reference sequence).

The genes are TRBV4-1 and TRBJ2-2; 11 bases map to TRBD2. The junction had 10 bases not matched to a gene; V was cut back by 3 bases and J by 4 bases. This CDR3 has 18 residues. Germline values: CDR1 MGHRA, CDR2 YSYEKL. The DNA for the CDR3 is TGCGCCAGCAGCCAGGAGCCACTAGCGGGAGAGGGCACCGGGGAGCTGTTTTTT. Translation gives CASSQEPLAGEGTGELFF.

This sequence joins TRBV29-1 and TRBJ2-1; 11 nucleotides agree with TRBD2. With V trimmed by 8 bases and J by 5 bases, 5 bases remained unmatched. Germline V gene data show CDR1 as SQVTM and CDR2 as ANQGSEA. The CDR3 sequence is 13 residues long. The CDR3 coding sequence is TGCAGCTCCGTAGCGGGAGGGGACAATGAGCAGTTCTTC. This gives the protein CSSVAGGDNEQFF.

The chain is built from TRBV30 and TRBJ2-7, with D possibly being TRBD1 (6 bases). Germline V lookup: CDR1 GTSNPN, CDR2 SVGIG (reference sequence). V dropped 0 bases and J dropped 6 bases, with 15 bases sitting between them. This CDR3 is 14 amino acids long. The chain's CDR3 is CAWSVRGASSEQYF. The CDR3 nucleotides read TGTGCCTGGAGTGTCAGGGGCGCAAGCAGCGAGCAGTACTTC.

The chain uses TRBV9 and TRBJ2-3; D remains unclear. Trimming removed 2 bases at V and 0 bases at J, with 13 bases between. The CDR3 is 16 amino acids. Germline lookup yields CDR1 SGDLS and CDR2 YYNGEE. The CDR3 spells CASSVEHLTSTDTQYF. The CDR3 nucleotides are TGTGCCAGCAGCGTCGAACACCTCACCAGCACAGATACGCAGTATTTT.

The chain has TRBV9 and TRBJ1-5; a weak D match, TRBD1 (5 bases). V gave up 3 bases and J gave up 6 bases, with 19 bases separating them. Germline V gives CDR1 SGDLS, CDR2 YYNGEE. This CDR3 is 16 amino acids long. The CDR3 DNA follows: TGTGCCAGCAGCGCTTCGGGGACCCGGGGGGGTCAGCCCCAGCATTTT. Its protein product is CASSASGTRGGQPQHF.

This clone was recorded a few times. The chain carries TRBV19 and TRBJ2-5; D is perhaps TRBD1 or TRBD2 (5 bases each). V was clipped by 4 bases and J by 2 bases, with 23 bases between them. Germline V CDR1 and CDR2: LNHDA, SQIVND (reference sequence). This CDR3 comprises 18 residues. The CDR3 sequence: CASSTPWKRDGTQETQYF. As DNA, the CDR3 is TGTGCCAGTAGTACCCCATGGAAACGGGACGGAACACAAGAGACCCAGTACTTC.

This rearrangement joins TRBV7-8 to TRBJ1-5; perhaps TRBD1 as D (5 bases). Per the germline V gene, CDR1 is SGHVS and CDR2 is FQNEAQ. Trimming took 1 base from V and 5 from J, leaving 18 bases between them. This CDR3 comprises 17 residues. The CDR3 sequence is CASSLDVRVPPHQPQHF. The CDR3 DNA reads as TGTGCCAGCAGCTTAGACGTCAGGGTCCCCCCTCATCAGCCCCAGCATTTT.

The CDR3 spells CASSFHYGTSGKNIQYF. Written as DNA, the CDR3 is TGTGCCAGCAGCTTCCACTACGGGACTAGCGGCAAAAACATTCAGTACTTC. The chain is built from TRBV5-4 and TRBJ2-4; 11 positions agree with TRBD2. The V gene end was trimmed by 2 bases and the J gene end by 3 bases; junction bases not matched to a gene: 7. The CDR3 runs 17 residues. From germline, CDR1 is SGHNT and CDR2 YYREEE (reference sequence). The complete variable domain, with remaining parts taken from reference TRBV5-4 and TRBJ2-4, reads ETGVTQSPTHLIKTRGQQVTLRCSSQSGHNTVSWYQQALGQGPQFIFQYYREEENGRGNFPPRFSGLQFPNYSSELNVNALELDDSALYLCASSFHYGTSGKNIQYFGAGTRLSVL.

The chain couples TRBV19 to TRBJ1-1, with D maybe TRBD1 (5 bases). The V end lost 4 bases, the J end lost 3 bases, and 12 bases lay between the germline ends. The CDR3 spans 14 residues. Germline V gives CDR1 LNHDA, CDR2 SQIVND (reference sequence). CDR3 sequence (DNA): TGTGCCAGTAGTACCCCCCGGACACACACTGAAGCTTTCTTT. Amino acid sequence: CASSTPRTHTEAFF.

This clone was seen a handful of times. The rearrangement links TRBV30 to TRBJ1-1; D is possibly TRBD1 (6 bases). Germline CDR1 reads GTSNPN; CDR2 reads SVGIG (reference sequence). CDR3 length: 15 amino acids. V dropped 3 bases and J dropped 0 bases, with 14 bases sitting between them. This chain's CDR3 is CAWRPQGIMNTEAFF. The CDR3, as DNA: TGTGCCTGGAGACCACAGGGAATCATGAACACTGAAGCTTTCTTT.